This T cell receptor beta chain was sequenced in a study of PD-1 blockade in mismatch repair-deficient tumors. Study context: Enrolled about 2012-2016, patients had progressing, pretreated mismatch repair-deficient cancers of over nine types.

This table comes from immunoSEQ multiplex PCR, and its TCRdb copy is limited to in-frame clones, with some not included. The data contain some 100,000 clones, 70% to 85% of them singletons. Every patient had mismatch repair deficiency by PCR or immunohistochemistry. V was clipped by 0 bases and J by 6 bases; unmatched bases: 4. The CDR3 length is 15 residues. CDR1 and CDR2 (germline): SGHRS, YFSETQ. The genes are TRBV5-1 and TRBJ2-2, with 8 bases that match TRBD2. The specimen comprised peripheral blood, sampled roughly 36 weeks after starting pembrolizumab. The source is an adult with mismatch repair-deficient cancer. CDR3 sequence: CASSLVREGAGELFF. CDR3 bases: TGCGCCAGCAGCTTGGTACGGGAGGGCGCCGGGGAGCTGTTTTTT.